This TCR beta chain was sequenced during a study of shared clonotypes between healthy human individuals. Study-wide background: Per-donor plates numbered three CD4 naive, three CD4 memory, two CD8 naive and one CD8 memory.

Broader study findings: Few donors limited the genetic and exposure-history diversity represented.

Comments on this clone: Its antigen is not known.

Using approximately 200 ng DNA, some 30,000 T cell genomes, the sorted-subset replicate PCRs were run. Some clones are missing from TCRdb's copy, which holds only in-frame ones; the method was immunoSEQ multiplex PCR. This sample yields approximately 500,000 clones, of which about 96% are seen a single time; about 0.064% belongs to the top ten. The TCR comes from a woman under 40 in good health. The specimen sequenced was naive CD4+ T cells sorted from blood. Subset given: CD45RA+ positively selected.

The CDR3, as DNA: TGTGCCAGCGCCAGGGACAATGAAAAACTGTTTTTT. Translation gives CASARDNEKLFF. V is TRBV2 and J is TRBJ1-4; perhaps TRBD1 as D (5 bases). Germline V lookup: CDR1 SNHLY, CDR2 FYNNEI. This CDR3 contains 12 residues. Trimming shortened V by 8 bases and J by 5 bases, and 9 bases separated the two germline ends.